One and the same sample provided the 8 T cell receptor beta chains below, sequenced in a study of cytomegalovirus exposure and HLA in healthy donors. TCRdb keeps only in-frame clones here, not all; method: immunoSEQ multiplex PCR. The sample holds 260,000 or so clones, around nine tenths seen once. The sequencing sample was made of PBMCs. These receptors were taken from a woman between 18 and 30 years old in good health and CMV-seronegative.

This clone was counted between two and nine times. Other DNA sequences of this sample code for an identical CDR3. The chain combines TRBV5-1 with TRBJ2-7; 8 bases line up with TRBD1. Unmatched junction bases numbered 3, after V lost 4 bases and J lost 6 bases. Germline CDR1 SGHRS, CDR2 YFSETQ. The CDR3 is 12 residues long. CDR3 nucleotides: TGCGCCAGCAGCCTTGACAGGGGCGAGCAGTACTTC. Translating gives CASSLDRGEQYF. The whole variable domain, filled in from reference TRBV5-1 and TRBJ2-7, reads KAGVTQTPRYLIKTRGQQVTLSCSPISGHRSVSWYQQTPGQGLQFLFEYFSETQRNKGNFPGRFSGRQFSNSRSEMNVSTLELGDSALYLCASSLDRGEQYFGPGTRLTVT.

The gene calls are TRBV29-1 and TRBJ1-2, with TRBD1 as a possible D gene (5 bases). The CDR3 is 16 residues long. The germline V gene encodes CDR1 SQVTM and CDR2 ANQGSEA. V was clipped by 1 base and J by 3 bases, with 18 bases between them. The CDR3 DNA is TGCAGCGTTGAAGTTTTGGCAGGGCCCGGTGACTATGGCTACACCTTC. This sequence encodes CSVEVLAGPGDYGYTF.

The V gene is TRBV27, the J gene TRBJ1-5; D call uncertain. V was shortened by 5 bases and J by 6 bases, with 11 bases between the two germline ends. This CDR3 has 13 residues. Germline V gene data show CDR1 as MNHEY and CDR2 as SMNVEV (reference sequence). Here the CDR3 reads CASSGGGGQPQHF. The DNA of the CDR3 is TGTGCCAGCAGTGGAGGTGGCGGTCAGCCCCAGCATTTT.

The chain links TRBV2 to TRBJ1-4; the match to TRBD1 covers 7 bases. The V gene's germline CDR1 is SNHLY and CDR2 FYNNEI. The CDR3 is made up of 16 amino acids. Trimming removed 6 bases from V and 0 bases from J; junction bases left unmatched: 7. CDR3 coding DNA: TGTGCCAGCAGGAGGGGGCCTAAGGCAACTAATGAAAAACTGTTTTTT. Translation: CASRRGPKATNEKLFF. The full variable domain, its missing parts supplied by reference TRBV2 and TRBJ1-4, is EPEVTQTPSHQVTQMGQEVILRCVPISNHLYFYWYRQILGQKVEFLVSFYNNEISEKSEIFDDQFSVERPDGSNFTLKIRSTKLEDSAMYFCASRRGPKATNEKLFFGSGTQLSVL.

The rearrangement links TRBV5-1 to TRBJ1-2; a weak D match, TRBD1 (5 bases). There are 13 residues in the CDR3. V was cut by 0 bases and J by 5 bases, with 8 bases left in between. Germline V lookup: CDR1 SGHRS, CDR2 YFSETQ. The DNA of the CDR3 is TGCGCCAGCAGCTTGGCCACAGGATATGGCTACACCTTC. Amino acids: CASSLATGYGYTF.

This rearrangement joins TRBV21-1 to TRBJ1-2; TRBD1 is taken as the D call from the table, unchecked against the DNA. TRBV21-1 is flagged as a pseudogene. The CDR3 covers 13 residues. CDR3 region: CASSPRANYGYTF. The CDR3 DNA sequence: TGTGCCAGCAGCCCCAGGGCTAACTATGGCTACACCTTC.

J is TRBJ1-1 and V is TRBV19, with D possibly TRBD1 on 6 matching bases. The CDR3 sequence is 17 residues long. Looked up from germline, CDR1 is LNHDA and CDR2 is SQIVND (reference sequence). V was trimmed by 7 bases and J by 0 bases, leaving 21 bases between them. The CDR3 DNA reads TGTGCCAGTACTCTGGCGGGGGCGAGTCCTCTGAACACTGAAGCTTTCTTT. Translation: CASTLAGASPLNTEAFF.

The V gene is TRBV30, the J gene TRBJ2-1; TRBD2 might be the D (6 bases). The V and J ends lost 3 bases and 13 bases respectively, with 16 bases between them. Looked up from germline, CDR1 is GTSNPN and CDR2 is SVGIG (reference sequence). The CDR3 is made up of 12 amino acids. In DNA, the CDR3 is TGTGCCTGGAGCGCCTCTAGCGTCTACCAGTTCTTC. Translation gives CAWSASSVYQFF.